One sample yielded the 8 T cell receptor beta chains listed below, sequenced in a study of cytomegalovirus exposure and HLA in healthy donors. The PCR was carried out with 60 Vbeta primers and 13 Jbeta primers. Libraries were prepared by immunoSEQ multiplex PCR; TCRdb keeps only in-frame clonotypes and omits some of them. The sample lists approximately 150,000 clones; roughly three quarters were seen once. Sequencing input: PBMCs. The source is a male donor in good health and CMV-seronegative.

This clone came up a few times. The chain links TRBV7-3 to TRBJ1-1, with 7 nucleotides matching TRBD1. Germline CDR1 reads SGHTA; CDR2 reads FQGTGA. With V trimmed by 2 bases and J by 1 base, 1 base remained unmatched. The CDR3 has 14 residues. The CDR3 here is CASSLRQGNTEAFF. The CDR3 DNA reads as TGTGCCAGCAGCTTACGACAGGGGAACACTGAAGCTTTCTTT.

The chain links TRBV7-9 to TRBJ2-1; 9 nucleotides line up with TRBD2. The CDR3 is 15 amino acids. V trimming: 7 bases; J trimming: 8 bases; junction bases outside the gene matches: 12. CDR1 and CDR2 from the germline V gene are SEHNR and FQNEAQ (reference sequence). The CDR3 loop reads CASTKTAGGPYEQFF. The CDR3 DNA reads TGTGCCAGCACCAAGACGGCGGGAGGGCCCTATGAGCAGTTCTTC.

This clone came up a few times. The V and J genes are TRBV28 and TRBJ1-2, with 9 bases identical to TRBD1. In germline, CDR1 is MDHEN, CDR2 SYDVKM. The CDR3 is 15 residues long. V lost 4 bases and J lost 3; bases outside the gene matches: 6. The CDR3: CASSSEGQGDYGYTF. CDR3 bases: TGTGCCAGCAGTTCCGAGGGACAGGGAGACTATGGCTACACCTTC.

The J gene is TRBJ2-1, the V gene TRBV11-2; TRBD2 agrees at 11 bases. Trimming took 4 bases from V and 5 from J; bases not matched to a gene: 7. CDR1 SGHAT and CDR2 FQNNGV come from the germline V gene. The CDR3 totals 16 residues. DNA for the CDR3: TGTGCCAGCAGCTCGCGACTAGCGGGGACCAACAATGAGCAGTTCTTC. It specifies CASSSRLAGTNNEQFF.

The CDR3 nucleotides are TGTGCCAGCAGCTCCGACGGGGTACTAACAGATACGCAGTATTTT. Amino acid sequence: CASSSDGVLTDTQYF. The V gene is TRBV7-9, the J gene TRBJ2-3, with D tentatively TRBD2 (5 bases). From germline, CDR1 is SEHNR and CDR2 FQNEAQ (reference sequence). Trimming shortened V by 4 bases and J by 3 bases, and 14 bases separated the two germline ends. This CDR3 has 15 amino acids. Full variable domain (missing parts from reference TRBV7-9 and TRBJ2-3): DTGVSQNPRHKITKRGQNVTFRCDPISEHNRLYWYRQTLGQGPEFLTYFQNEAQLEKSRLLSDRFSAERPKGSFSTLEIQRTEQGDSAMYLCASSSDGVLTDTQYFGPGTRLTVL.

This clone showed up just a few times. The rearrangement joins TRBV19 to TRBJ2-2, with D uncertain. The germline CDR1 and CDR2 sequences are LNHDA and SQIVND (reference sequence). The CDR3 is 14 amino acids. Trimming left V 2 bases short and J 4 bases short, with 8 bases between. DNA of the CDR3: TGTGCCAGTAGTATAAACGGAGTCACCGGGGAGCTGTTTTTT. It translates to CASSINGVTGELFF.

The V and J genes are TRBV25-1 and TRBJ2-2; the D gene is possibly TRBD1 (6 bases). This CDR3 region has 15 residues. V was cut by 3 bases and J by 4 bases, with 12 bases left in between. Germline CDR1 is MGHDK and CDR2 is SYGVNS. The DNA for the CDR3 is TGTGCCAGCAGTGACGCCAGGGGTAGCACCGGGGAGCTGTTTTTT. It specifies CASSDARGSTGELFF.

The V and J genes are TRBV7-2 and TRBJ1-5; unclear D gene. Germline values: CDR1 SGHTA, CDR2 FQGNSA. The CDR3 runs to 13 residues. V was clipped by 2 bases and J by 6 bases, with 8 bases between them. The CDR3 sequence is CASSLSPSQPQHF. The CDR3 DNA reads as TGTGCCAGCAGCTTATCCCCGAGTCAGCCCCAGCATTTT.